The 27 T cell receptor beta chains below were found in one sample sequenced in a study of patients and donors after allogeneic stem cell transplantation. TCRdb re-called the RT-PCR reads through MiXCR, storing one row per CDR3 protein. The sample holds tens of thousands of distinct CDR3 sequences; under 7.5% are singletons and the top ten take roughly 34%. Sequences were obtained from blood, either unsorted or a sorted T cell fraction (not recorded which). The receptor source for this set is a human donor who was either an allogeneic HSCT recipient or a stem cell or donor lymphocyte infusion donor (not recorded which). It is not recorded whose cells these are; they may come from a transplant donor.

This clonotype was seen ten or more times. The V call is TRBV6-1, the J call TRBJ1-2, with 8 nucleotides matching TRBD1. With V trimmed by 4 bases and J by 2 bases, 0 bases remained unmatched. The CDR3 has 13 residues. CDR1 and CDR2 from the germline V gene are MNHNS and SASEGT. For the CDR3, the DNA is TGTGCCAGCAGTGGGACAGGGAACTATGGCTACACCTTC. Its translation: CASSGTGNYGYTF.

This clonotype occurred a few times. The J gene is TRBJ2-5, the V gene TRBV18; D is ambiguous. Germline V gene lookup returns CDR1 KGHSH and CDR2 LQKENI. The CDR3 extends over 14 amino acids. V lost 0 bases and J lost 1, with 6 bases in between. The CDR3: CASSPPAGQETQYF. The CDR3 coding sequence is TGTGCCAGCTCACCACCGGCAGGCCAAGAGACCCAGTACTTC.

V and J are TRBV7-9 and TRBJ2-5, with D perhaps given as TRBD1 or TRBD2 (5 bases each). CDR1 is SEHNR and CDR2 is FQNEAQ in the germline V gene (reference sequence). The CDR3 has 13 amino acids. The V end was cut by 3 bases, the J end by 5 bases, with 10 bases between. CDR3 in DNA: TGTGCCAGCAGCTTTCCGGGGCGGGAGACCCAGTACTTC. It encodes CASSFPGRETQYF. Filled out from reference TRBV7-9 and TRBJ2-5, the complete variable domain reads DTGVSQNPRHKITKRGQNVTFRCDPISEHNRLYWYRQTLGQGPEFLTYFQNEAQLEKSRLLSDRFSAERPKGSFSTLEIQRTEQGDSAMYLCASSFPGRETQYFGPGTRLLVL.

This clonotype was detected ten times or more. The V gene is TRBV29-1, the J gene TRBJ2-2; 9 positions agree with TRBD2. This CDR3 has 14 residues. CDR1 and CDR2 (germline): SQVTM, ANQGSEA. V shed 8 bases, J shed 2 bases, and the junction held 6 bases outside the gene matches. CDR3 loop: CSLSGLANTGELFF. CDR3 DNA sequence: TGCAGCCTGTCGGGACTAGCTAACACCGGGGAGCTGTTTTTT.

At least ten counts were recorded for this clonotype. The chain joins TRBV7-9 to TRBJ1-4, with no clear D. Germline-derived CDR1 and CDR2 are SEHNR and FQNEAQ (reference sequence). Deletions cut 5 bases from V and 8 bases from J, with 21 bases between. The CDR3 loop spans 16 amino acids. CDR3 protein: CASSPLGFVKGEKLFF. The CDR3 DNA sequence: TGTGCCAGCAGCCCTCTGGGGTTTGTTAAAGGAGAAAAACTGTTTTTT.

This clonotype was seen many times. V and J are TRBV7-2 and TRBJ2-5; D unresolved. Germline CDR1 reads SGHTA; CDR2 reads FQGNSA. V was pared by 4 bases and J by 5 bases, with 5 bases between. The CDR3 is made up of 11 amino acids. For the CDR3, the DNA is TGTGCCAGCAGCTCGACGGAGACCCAGTACTTC. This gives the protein CASSSTETQYF.

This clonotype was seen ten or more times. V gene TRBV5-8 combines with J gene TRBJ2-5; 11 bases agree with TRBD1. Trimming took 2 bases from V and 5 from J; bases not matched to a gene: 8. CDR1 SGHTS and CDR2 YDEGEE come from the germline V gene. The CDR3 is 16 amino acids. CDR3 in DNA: TGTGCCAGCAGCTTCTCTGGACAGGGGGCCTTTGAGACCCAGTACTTC. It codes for CASSFSGQGAFETQYF.

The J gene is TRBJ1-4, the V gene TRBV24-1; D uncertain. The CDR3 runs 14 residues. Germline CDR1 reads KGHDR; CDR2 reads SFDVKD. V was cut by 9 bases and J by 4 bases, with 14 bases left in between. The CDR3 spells CATYLAAHNEKLFF. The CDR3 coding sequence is TGTGCCACCTACCTGGCAGCCCATAATGAAAAACTGTTTTTT.

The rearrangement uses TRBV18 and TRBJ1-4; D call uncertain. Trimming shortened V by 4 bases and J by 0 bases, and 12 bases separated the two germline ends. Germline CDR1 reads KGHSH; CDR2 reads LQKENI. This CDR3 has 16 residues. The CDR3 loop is CASSLMDRATNEKLFF. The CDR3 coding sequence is TGTGCCAGCTCACTTATGGATAGGGCAACTAATGAAAAACTGTTTTTT.

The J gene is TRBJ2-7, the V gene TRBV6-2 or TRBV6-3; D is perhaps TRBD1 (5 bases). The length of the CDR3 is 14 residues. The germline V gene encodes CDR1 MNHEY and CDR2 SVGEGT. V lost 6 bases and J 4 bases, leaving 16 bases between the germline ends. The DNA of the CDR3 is TGTGCCAGCAGGGGGCAACCGCAGGGTTACGAGCAGTACTTC. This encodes CASRGQPQGYEQYF.

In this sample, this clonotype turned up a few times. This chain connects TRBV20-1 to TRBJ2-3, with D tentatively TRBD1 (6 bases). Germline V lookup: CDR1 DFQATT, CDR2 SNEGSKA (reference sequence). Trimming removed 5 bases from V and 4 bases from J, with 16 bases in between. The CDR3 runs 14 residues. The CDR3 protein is CSAADRLWADTQYF. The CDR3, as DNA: TGCAGTGCTGCCGACAGGTTATGGGCAGATACGCAGTATTTT.

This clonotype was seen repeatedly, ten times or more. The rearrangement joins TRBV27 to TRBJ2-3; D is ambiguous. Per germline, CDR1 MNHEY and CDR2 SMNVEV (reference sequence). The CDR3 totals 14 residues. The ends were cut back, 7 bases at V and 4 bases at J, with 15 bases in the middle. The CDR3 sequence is CASKFLVHADTQYF. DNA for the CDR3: TGTGCCAGCAAATTCTTGGTTCACGCAGATACGCAGTATTTT.

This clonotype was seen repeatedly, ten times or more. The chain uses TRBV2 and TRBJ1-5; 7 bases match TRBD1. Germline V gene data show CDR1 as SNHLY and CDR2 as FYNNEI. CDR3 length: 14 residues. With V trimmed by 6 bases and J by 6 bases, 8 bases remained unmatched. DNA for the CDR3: TGTGCCAGCAGGGGAGGACAGGCAGGTCAGCCCCAGCATTTT. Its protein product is CASRGGQAGQPQHF. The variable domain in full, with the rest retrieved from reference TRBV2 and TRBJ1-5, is EPEVTQTPSHQVTQMGQEVILRCVPISNHLYFYWYRQILGQKVEFLVSFYNNEISEKSEIFDDQFSVERPDGSNFTLKIRSTKLEDSAMYFCASRGGQAGQPQHFGDGTRLSIL.

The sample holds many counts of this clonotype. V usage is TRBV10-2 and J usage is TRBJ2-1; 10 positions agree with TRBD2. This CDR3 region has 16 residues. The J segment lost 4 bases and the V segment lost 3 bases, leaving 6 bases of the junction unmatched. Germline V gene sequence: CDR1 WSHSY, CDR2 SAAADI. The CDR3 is CASSDSTSGYYNEQFF. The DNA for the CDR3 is TGCGCCAGCAGTGACTCGACTAGCGGGTATTACAATGAGCAGTTCTTC.

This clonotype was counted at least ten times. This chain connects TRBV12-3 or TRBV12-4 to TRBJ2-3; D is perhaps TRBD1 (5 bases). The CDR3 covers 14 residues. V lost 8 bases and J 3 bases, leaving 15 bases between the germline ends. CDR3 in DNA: TGTGCCAGCTCTCTACTGGCAGGGACAGATACGCAGTATTTT. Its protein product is CASSLLAGTDTQYF.

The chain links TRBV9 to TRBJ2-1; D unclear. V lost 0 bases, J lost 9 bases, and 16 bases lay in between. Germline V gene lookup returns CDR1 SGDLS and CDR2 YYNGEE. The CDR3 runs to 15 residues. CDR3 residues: CASSVDPDPAGEQFF. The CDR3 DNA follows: TGTGCCAGCAGCGTAGACCCGGACCCCGCCGGTGAGCAGTTCTTC. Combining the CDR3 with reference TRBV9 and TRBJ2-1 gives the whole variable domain DSGVTQTPKHLITATGQRVTLRCSPRSGDLSVYWYQQSLDQGLQFLIQYYNGEERAKGNILERFSAQQFPDLHSELNLSSLELGDSALYFCASSVDPDPAGEQFFGPGTRLTVL.

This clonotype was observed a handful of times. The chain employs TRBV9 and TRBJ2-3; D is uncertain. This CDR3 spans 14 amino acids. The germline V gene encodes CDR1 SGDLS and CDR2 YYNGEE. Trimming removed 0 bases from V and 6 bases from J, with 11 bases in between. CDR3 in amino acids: CASSVASWGDTQYF. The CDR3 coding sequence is TGTGCCAGCAGCGTAGCAAGCTGGGGTGATACGCAGTATTTT. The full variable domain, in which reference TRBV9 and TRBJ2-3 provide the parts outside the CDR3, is DSGVTQTPKHLITATGQRVTLRCSPRSGDLSVYWYQQSLDQGLQFLIQYYNGEERAKGNILERFSAQQFPDLHSELNLSSLELGDSALYFCASSVASWGDTQYFGPGTRLTVL.

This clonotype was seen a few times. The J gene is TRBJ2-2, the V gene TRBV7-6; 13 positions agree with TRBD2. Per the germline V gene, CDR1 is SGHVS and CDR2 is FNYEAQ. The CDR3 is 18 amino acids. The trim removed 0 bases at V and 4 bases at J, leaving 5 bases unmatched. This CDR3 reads CASSLALGTSGATGELFF. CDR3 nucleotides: TGTGCCAGCAGCTTAGCGCTCGGGACTAGCGGGGCCACCGGGGAGCTGTTTTTT. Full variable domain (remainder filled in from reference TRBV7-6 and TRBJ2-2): GAGVSQSPRYKVTKRGQDVALRCDPISGHVSLYWYRQALGQGPEFLTYFNYEAQQDKSGLPNDRFSAERPEGSISTLTIQRTEQRDSAMYRCASSLALGTSGATGELFFGEGSRLTVL.

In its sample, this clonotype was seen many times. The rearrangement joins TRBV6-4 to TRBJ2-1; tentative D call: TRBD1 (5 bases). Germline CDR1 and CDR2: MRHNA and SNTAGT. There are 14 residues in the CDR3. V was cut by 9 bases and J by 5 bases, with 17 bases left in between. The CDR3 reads CAREADREHNEQFF. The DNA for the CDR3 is TGTGCCAGAGAAGCTGACAGAGAACACAATGAGCAGTTCTTC.

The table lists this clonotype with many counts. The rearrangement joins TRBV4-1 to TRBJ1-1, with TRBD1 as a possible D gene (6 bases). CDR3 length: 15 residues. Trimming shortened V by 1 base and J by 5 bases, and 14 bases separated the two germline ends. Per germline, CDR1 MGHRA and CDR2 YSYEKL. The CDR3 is CASSQAGGPRTEAFF. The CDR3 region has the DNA TGCGCCAGCAGCCAAGCCGGGGGCCCGAGGACTGAAGCTTTCTTT.

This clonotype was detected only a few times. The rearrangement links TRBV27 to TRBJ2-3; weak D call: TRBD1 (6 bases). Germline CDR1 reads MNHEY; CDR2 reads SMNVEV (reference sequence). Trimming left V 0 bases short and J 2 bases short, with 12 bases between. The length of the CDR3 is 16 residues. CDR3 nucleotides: TGTGCCAGCAGTTTATCGGCAGGGGAATACACAGATACGCAGTATTTT. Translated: CASSLSAGEYTDTQYF.

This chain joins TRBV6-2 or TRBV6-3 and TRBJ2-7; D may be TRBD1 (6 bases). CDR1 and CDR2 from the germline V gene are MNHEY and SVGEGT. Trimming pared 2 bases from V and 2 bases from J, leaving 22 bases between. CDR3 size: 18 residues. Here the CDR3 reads CASSYDPHRTANPYEQYF. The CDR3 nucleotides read TGTGCCAGCAGTTACGACCCCCATCGGACAGCCAACCCCTACGAGCAGTACTTC.

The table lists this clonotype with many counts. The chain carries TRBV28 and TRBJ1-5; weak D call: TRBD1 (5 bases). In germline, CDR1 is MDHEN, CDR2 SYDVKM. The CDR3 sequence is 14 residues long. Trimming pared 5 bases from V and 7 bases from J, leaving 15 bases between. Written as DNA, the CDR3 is TGTGCCAGCAGTACGCGCAGGGATGCGCAGCCCCAGCATTTT. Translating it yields CASSTRRDAQPQHF.

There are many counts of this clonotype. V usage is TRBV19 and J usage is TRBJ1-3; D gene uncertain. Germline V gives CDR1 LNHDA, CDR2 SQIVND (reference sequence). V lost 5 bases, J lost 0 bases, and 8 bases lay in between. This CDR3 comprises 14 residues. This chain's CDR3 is CASSFRSSGNTIYF. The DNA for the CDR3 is TGTGCCAGTAGTTTCCGAAGCTCTGGAAACACCATATATTTT.

The CDR3 sequence is CASSRDLFYNEQFF. The CDR3 region has the DNA TGTGCCAGCAGCCGGGATCTATTTTACAATGAGCAGTTCTTC. This chain uses TRBV3-1 with TRBJ2-1, with D unresolved. Trimming removed 4 bases at V and 4 bases at J, with 11 bases between. Germline values: CDR1 LGHDT, CDR2 YNNKEL (reference sequence). The CDR3 contains 14 residues.

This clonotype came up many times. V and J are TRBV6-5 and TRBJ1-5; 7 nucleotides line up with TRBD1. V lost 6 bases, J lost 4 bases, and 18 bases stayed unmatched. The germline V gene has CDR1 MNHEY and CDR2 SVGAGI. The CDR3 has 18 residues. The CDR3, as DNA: TGTGCCAGCAGCTCCCACTTCCCCAGGACAGGCGCGAATCAGCCCCAGCATTTT. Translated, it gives CASSSHFPRTGANQPQHF.

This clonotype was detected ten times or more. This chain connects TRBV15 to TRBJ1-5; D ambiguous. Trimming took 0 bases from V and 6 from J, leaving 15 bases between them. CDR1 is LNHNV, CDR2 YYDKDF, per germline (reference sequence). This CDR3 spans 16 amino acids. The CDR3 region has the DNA TGTGCCACCAGCAGAGACCCGACCGCGCCGGGTCAGCCCCAGCATTTT. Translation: CATSRDPTAPGQPQHF.